This T cell receptor (beta chain) was recovered during a study of cytomegalovirus exposure and HLA in healthy donors. Broader study findings: A later analysis reportedly found that, within productive TCRs, an Asian-associated ancestry cluster had fewer N-insertions than the mean observed across the approximately 600 donors.

The length of the CDR3 is 16 residues. Trimming left V 4 bases short and J 4 bases short, with 15 bases between. CDR1 SGHNT and CDR2 YYREEE come from the germline V gene (reference sequence). In its sample, this clone was seen once. Its target is not known. PCR involved 60 Vbeta and 13 Jbeta primers. The protocol was immunoSEQ multiplex PCR, while the TCRdb copy is restricted to in-frame clones and leaves out a portion. This sample has roughly 100,000 clones, with approximately 70% found just once. The source is a woman aged 50 to 65 in good health and CMV-seropositive. The sequenced material came from PBMCs. The chain is built from TRBV5-4 and TRBJ2-6; possibly TRBD1 for D (6 bases). CDR3 sequence (DNA): TGTGCCAGCAGCAAACAAGGGGGTACGGGGGCCAACGTCCTGACTTTC. This translates into CASSKQGGTGANVLTF.